The clone carrying this T cell receptor beta chain was observed a few times. Its matching antigen is unknown. The data originate from a study of immune cell composition in non-small cell lung cancer. General study results and limits: No significant correlation existed between pack-years smoked and tumour clonality.

Only in-frame clones appear in the TCRdb table, and some are missing; sequencing was by immunoSEQ multiplex PCR. The data hold about 3,500 clones, with 80% observed a single time. Normal lung was sampled as far from the tumour as possible, at least 3 cm. V trimming: 5 bases; J trimming: 6 bases; junction bases outside the gene matches: 6. From germline, CDR1 is SGHNT and CDR2 YENEEA. The CDR3 is 14 residues long. The clonotype originates from a human donor with non-small cell lung cancer. The source material was non-adjacent lung tissue. The chain joins TRBV11-3 to TRBJ2-7, with 11 nucleotides matching TRBD1. CDR3 DNA: TGTGCCAGCAGCCCCCGGGACAGGGGGACCGAGCAGTACTTC. This codes for CASSPRDRGTEQYF.